This TCR beta chain was recovered during a study of blood T cell repertoires in COVID-19. Study at large: Specimens from acute and convalescent COVID-19 originated in the United States, Italy and Spain. In each case, the material was cDNA or gDNA derived from T cells, B-cell-depleted T cells, or PBMCs.

As handled by the study authors: Amplification of reference gene primers provided the estimated nucleated cell counts. Assay: immunoSEQ multiplex PCR; the TCRdb copy retains only in-frame clones and omits some. V and J calls plus clone size are reproduced from that table; the DNA served to infer D and trimming. The data show about 69,000 clones, roughly three quarters seen once. V was pared by 3 bases and J by 3 bases, with 14 bases between. This CDR3 is 15 amino acids long. The germline gives CDR1 KGHSH, CDR2 LQKENI. The chain couples TRBV18 to TRBJ1-1; D unresolved. The sequenced sample was peripheral blood. The TCR sequence derives from a man aged 55 to 70 with acute or convalescent COVID-19. This CDR3 reads CASSPSQAKDTEAFF. The CDR3 DNA reads as TGTGCCAGCTCACCCTCCCAGGCGAAGGACACTGAAGCTTTCTTT.